This TCR beta chain was obtained from a study of beta chain features in type 1 diabetes. Study-wide findings and caveats: Here, the possible influence of HLA type (on TCRB rearrangement) remained unresolved. Possible PCR preference for shorter templates applied equally to patients and controls.

The CDR3 is made up of 14 amino acids. Germline V gives CDR1 SGDLS, CDR2 YYNGEE. Trimming removed 4 bases from V and 5 bases from J; junction bases left unmatched: 8. On this clone: The antigen is undetermined.

Sequencing targeted expressed TCRB transcripts, as all isolated RNA had been reverse transcribed. The repertoire was sequenced with immunoSEQ multiplex PCR; TCRdb's copy has only in-frame clones and lacks some. The data show 620,000 or so clones, about a sixth seen once. The specimen was naive CD4+ T cells from blood. The genes are TRBV9 and TRBJ2-7; 8 bases align to TRBD1. The source of this sequence is a man between 18 and 29 years old in good health. For the CDR3, the DNA is TGTGCCAGCAGCCTCCGACAGGGGTCCGACGAGCAGTACTTC. As protein: CASSLRQGSDEQYF.